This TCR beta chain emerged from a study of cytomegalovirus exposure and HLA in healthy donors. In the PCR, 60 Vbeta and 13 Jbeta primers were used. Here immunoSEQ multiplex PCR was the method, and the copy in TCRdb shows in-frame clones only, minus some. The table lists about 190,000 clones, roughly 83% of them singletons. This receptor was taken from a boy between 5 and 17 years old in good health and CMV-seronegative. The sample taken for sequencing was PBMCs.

The CDR3 coding sequence is TGTGCCTGGAGCTTAACCCGGACAGTGGGAAACACCATATATTTT. It yields the protein CAWSLTRTVGNTIYF. The chain joins TRBV30 to TRBJ1-3, with D possibly TRBD1 on 6 matching bases. Germline V gene sequence: CDR1 GTSNPN, CDR2 SVGIG (reference sequence). CDR3 length: 15 residues. Trimming left V 3 bases short and J 4 bases short, with 16 bases between.